The present T cell receptor beta chain was sequenced within a study of T cells in Graves' hyperthyroidism and ophthalmopathy. Study-wide findings and caveats: Blood samples included most of the expanded thyroid clonotypes exceeding 0.001. Progression to ophthalmopathy was predicted a median of approximately 6.4 months early.

RNA transcripts provided the source from which TCR beta CDR3 regions were amplified. With the HTBI primer set, the TCR CDR3 went through a first round of RT-PCR. TCRdb processed the multiplex PCR reads anew with MiXCR; each CDR3 protein has one entry. The table lists hundreds of thousands of distinct CDR3 sequences, less than 30% of them singletons. V was pared by 5 bases and J by 5 bases, with 5 bases of the junction left unmatched. CDR3 length: 14 amino acids. The table lists this clonotype with a few counts. Antigen specificity is unknown. The TCR was taken from a man aged 40-49 years with Graves' hyperthyroidism that later progressed to Graves' ophthalmopathy. V is TRBV12-3 or TRBV12-4 and J is TRBJ2-5, with 10 positions matching TRBD1. Sequenced material: blood. The CDR3 bases are TGTGCCAGCAGTCCAAGACAGGGGGCCGAGACCCAGTACTTC. Protein product: CASSPRQGAETQYF.